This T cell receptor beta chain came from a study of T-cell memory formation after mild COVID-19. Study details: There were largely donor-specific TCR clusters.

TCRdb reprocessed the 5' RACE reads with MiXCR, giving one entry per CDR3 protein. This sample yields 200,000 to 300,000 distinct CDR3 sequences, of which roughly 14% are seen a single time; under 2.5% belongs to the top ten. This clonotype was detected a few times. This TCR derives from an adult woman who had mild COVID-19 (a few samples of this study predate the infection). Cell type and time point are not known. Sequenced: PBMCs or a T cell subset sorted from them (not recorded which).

DNA for the CDR3: TGCAGCGCATCCAGGGAACGGGAGACCCAGTACTTC. Translation gives CSASRERETQYF. This sequence joins TRBV29-1 and TRBJ2-5, with D tentatively TRBD1 (5 bases). This CDR3 contains 12 residues. V was shortened by 7 bases and J by 5 bases, with 14 bases between the two germline ends. Per germline, CDR1 SQVTM and CDR2 ANQGSEA.